This T cell receptor beta chain was captured in a study of blood T cells in healthy people across ages. Study observations and caveats: It was the long-lived donors that had more naive CD4+ cells and higher diversity than aged donors. Naive T cell percentage strongly correlated with TCR beta diversity.

The study isolated at least 6 million PBMCs from each sample. As for this clonotype: Its target is unknown.

This CDR3 has 15 amino acids. V shed 0 bases and J 8 bases; nucleotides not matched to a gene: 8. CDR1 and CDR2 (germline): LGHNA, YNFKEQ. Primed by a sample-barcoded 5' primer and a J-beta primer mix, a second PCR proceeded for roughly 7 to 11 cycles. TCRdb passed the 5' RACE reads through MiXCR, listing each CDR3 protein once. The sample has around 970,000 distinct CDR3 sequences, about 51% seen once. Sample: blood. This clonotype was obtained from a woman aged 55-70 years in good health. The chain uses TRBV4-2 and TRBJ1-2; 8 positions agree with TRBD1. The chain's CDR3 is CASSQDGQGLTGYTF. In DNA, the CDR3 is TGTGCCAGCAGCCAAGACGGACAGGGCCTCACGGGCTACACCTTC.